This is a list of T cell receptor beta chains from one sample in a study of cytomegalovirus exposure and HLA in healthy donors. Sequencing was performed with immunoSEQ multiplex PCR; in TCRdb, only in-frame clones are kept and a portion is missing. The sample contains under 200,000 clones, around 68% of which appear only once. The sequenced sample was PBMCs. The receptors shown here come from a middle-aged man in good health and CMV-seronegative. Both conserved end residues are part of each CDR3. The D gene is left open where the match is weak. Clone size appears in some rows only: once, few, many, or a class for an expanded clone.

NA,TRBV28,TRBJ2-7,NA,TGTGCCAGCAGTTTAAGCGGACTCCCCAACGAGCAGTACTTC,CASSLSGLPNEQYF
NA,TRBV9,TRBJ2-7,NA,TGTGCCAGCAGCGGTTATGGGGCTTCCTACGAGCAGTACTTC,CASSGYGASYEQYF
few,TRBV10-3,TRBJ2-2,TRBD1,TGTGCCATCAGTGAACCGGGACAGGGAACCGGGGAGCTGTTTTTT,CAISEPGQGTGELFF
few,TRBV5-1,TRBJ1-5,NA,TGCGCCAGCAGCTTGGGCGGGGGGACTAATCAGCCCCAGCATTTT,CASSLGGGTNQPQHF
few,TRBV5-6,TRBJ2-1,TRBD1,TGTGCCAGCAGCTCCCCGCGGACAGGCTACAATGAGCAGTTCTTC,CASSSPRTGYNEQFF
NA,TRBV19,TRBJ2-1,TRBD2,TGTGCCAGTAGTACCTTCCCACTAGCGGGGATAAATGAGCAGTTCTTC,CASSTFPLAGINEQFF
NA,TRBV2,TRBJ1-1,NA,TGTGCCAGCACTGGAACAGGGAGAAACACTGAAGCTTTCTTT,CASTGTGRNTEAFF
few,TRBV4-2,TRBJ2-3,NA,TGTGCCAGCAGCCAAGATCTGCTAGCAGCGGATACGCAGTATTTT,CASSQDLLAADTQYF
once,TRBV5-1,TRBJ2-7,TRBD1,TGCGCCAGCAGAGTCGGGGACAGATCCTACGAGCAGTACTTC,CASRVGDRSYEQYF
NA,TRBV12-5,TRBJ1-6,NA,TGTGCTAGTGGTTTGATCATCAATTCACCCCTCCACTTT,CASGLIINSPLHF
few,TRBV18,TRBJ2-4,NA,TGTGCCAGCTCACCGGTACAGGGTCTAGCCAAAAACATTCAGTACTTC,CASSPVQGLAKNIQYF
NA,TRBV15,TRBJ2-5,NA,TGTGCCACCAGCAGAGATCTTGGGGACACAGGGGAGACCCAGTACTTC,CATSRDLGDTGETQYF
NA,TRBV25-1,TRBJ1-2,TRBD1,TGTGCCAGCAGTGCCTCGGACAGGGCCTTCTATGGCTACACCTTC,CASSASDRAFYGYTF
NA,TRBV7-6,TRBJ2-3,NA,TGTGCCAGCAGCCCGAGCACAGATACGCAGTATTTT,CASSPSTDTQYF
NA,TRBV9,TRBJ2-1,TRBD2,TGTGCCAGCAGCGTAGGGGGGGGTAGGTCCTACAATGAGCAGTTCTTC,CASSVGGGRSYNEQFF